This T cell receptor beta chain was captured by sequencing in a study of T-cell memory formation after mild COVID-19. TCRdb re-called the 5' RACE reads with MiXCR, one entry per CDR3 protein. Here the sample spans 450,000 or so distinct CDR3 sequences, 20% being singletons. The CDR3 extends over 13 amino acids. From germline, CDR1 is SSHAT and CDR2 FNYEAQ (reference sequence). V was cut by 4 bases and J by 3 bases, with 9 bases left in between. Regarding the study as a whole: That cross-reactive memory joined was suggested by some responding clones appearing in pre-infection memory. CD4/CD8 balance held among clones contracting day 15 to 85, and later expanders leaned CD4+.

In regard to this clonotype: Its antigen remains unidentified.

This chain uses TRBV7-7 with TRBJ2-5; unclear D gene. Input material: PBMCs or a T cell subset sorted from them (not recorded which). This sequence was found in an adult woman who had mild COVID-19 (a few samples of this study predate the infection). Cell type and time point are not known. The CDR3 protein is CASSSPSKETQYF. DNA of the CDR3: TGTGCCAGCAGCTCCCCGAGTAAAGAGACCCAGTACTTC.